The 15 T cell receptor beta chains below were found in one sample sequenced in a study of T-cell memory formation after mild COVID-19. TCRdb reanalysed the 5' RACE reads using MiXCR and keeps one entry per CDR3 protein. The sample has roughly 300,000 distinct CDR3 sequences, 8% to 9% seen once. The sample was PBMCs or a T cell subset sorted from them (not recorded which). The origin of the receptors is a young man who had mild COVID-19 (a few samples of this study predate the infection). Cell type and time point are not known.

The chain carries TRBV5-6 and TRBJ2-7, with TRBD2 matching 7 bases. J was trimmed by 1 base and V by 4 bases; bases with no gene match: 8. Germline V lookup: CDR1 SGHDT, CDR2 YYEEEE. The CDR3 runs 15 residues. The CDR3 coding sequence is TGTGCCAGCAGCCATAGGGAGGGTTGGTCCTACGAGCAGTACGTC. Protein product: CASSHREGWSYEQYV.

J is TRBJ1-6 and V is TRBV7-2; tentatively, D is TRBD1 (5 bases). V lost 5 bases and J 11 bases, leaving 13 bases between the germline ends. CDR1 and CDR2 (germline): SGHTA, FQGNSA. The CDR3 has 13 amino acids. The CDR3 DNA is TGTGCCAGCAGCCCTCACGGGGCGACACCCCTCCACTTT. Translation: CASSPHGATPLHF. Together with reference TRBV7-2 and TRBJ1-6, the CDR3 gives the full variable domain: GAGVSQSPSNKVTEKGKDVELRCDPISGHTALYWYRQSLGQGLEFLIYFQGNSAPDKSGLPSDRFSAERTGGSVSTLTIQRTQQEDSAVYLCASSPHGATPLHFGNGTRLTVT.

A few counts support this clonotype. The chain joins TRBV7-9 to TRBJ2-2; TRBD1 is a possible D gene (6 bases). Germline V gene sequence: CDR1 SEHNR, CDR2 FQNEAQ (reference sequence). Trimming shortened V by 11 bases and J by 0 bases, and 19 bases separated the two germline ends. The length of the CDR3 is 16 residues. The CDR3 DNA sequence: TGTGCCGTCAACCTCATGGACAGACCGAACACCGGGGAGCTGTTTTTT. As protein: CAVNLMDRPNTGELFF.

In this sample, this clonotype turned up many times. This rearrangement joins TRBV29-1 to TRBJ2-1, with D hard to call. Trimming took 4 bases from V and 8 from J, leaving 12 bases between them. In germline, CDR1 is SQVTM, CDR2 ANQGSEA. The CDR3 totals 12 residues. CDR3 amino acids: CSVASPWDEQFF. The CDR3 region has the DNA TGCAGCGTTGCTAGTCCTTGGGATGAGCAGTTCTTC.

The chain uses TRBV20-1 and TRBJ2-1; a possible D gene is TRBD1 (6 bases). The CDR3 loop spans 14 amino acids. Deletions cut 3 bases from V and 4 bases from J, with 13 bases between. Per the germline V gene, CDR1 is DFQATT and CDR2 is SNEGSKA (reference sequence). As DNA, the CDR3 is TGCAGTGCTAGTCGGGCAGGGGCGTACAATGAGCAGTTCTTC. As protein: CSASRAGAYNEQFF.

The genes are TRBV11-2 and TRBJ2-7; no clear D. Trimming left V 2 bases short and J 1 base short, with 12 bases between. The CDR3 runs 15 residues. Germline V gives CDR1 SGHAT, CDR2 FQNNGV. CDR3 residues: CASSLWADVSYEQYV. CDR3 in DNA: TGTGCCAGCAGCTTATGGGCAGACGTATCCTACGAGCAGTACGTC.

This clonotype came up a few times. V and J are TRBV7-2 and TRBJ1-1, with D tentatively TRBD1 (5 bases). CDR1 SGHTA and CDR2 FQGNSA come from the germline V gene. CDR3 length: 13 amino acids. Trimming left V 5 bases short and J 6 bases short, with 13 bases between. CDR3 protein: CASSPILGAEAFF. In DNA, the CDR3 is TGTGCCAGCAGCCCCATTTTAGGGGCTGAAGCTTTCTTT.

In its sample, this clonotype was seen a few times. The CDR3 region has the DNA TGTGCCAGCACCCTGGACAGTGTGAACACTGAAGCTTTCTTT. Its translation is CASTLDSVNTEAFF. The chain employs TRBV12-3 or TRBV12-4 and TRBJ1-1; D is possibly TRBD1 (6 bases). Trimming cost V 7 bases and J 0 bases, with 12 bases left between them. This CDR3 has 14 amino acids.

This clonotype showed up just a few times. CDR3 DNA sequence: TGTGCCAGTTCCTTAGGGGCAGGGAATATTTACGAGCAGTACTTC. Protein: CASSLGAGNIYEQYF. J is TRBJ2-7 and V is TRBV12-3 or TRBV12-4, with a tentative D call TRBD1 (5 bases). The CDR3 runs 15 residues. Trimming removed 9 bases at V and 4 bases at J, with 22 bases between.

The V gene is TRBV9, the J gene TRBJ2-3, with a tentative D call TRBD2 (7 bases). Germline V gene lookup returns CDR1 SGDLS and CDR2 YYNGEE. The germline V and J ends were trimmed by 0 bases and 4 bases, with 12 bases remaining between them. This CDR3 contains 15 residues. The CDR3 loop is CASSVEAGAADTQYF. Written as DNA, the CDR3 is TGTGCCAGCAGCGTAGAGGCGGGGGCCGCAGATACGCAGTATTTT.

There are many counts of this clonotype. The chain couples TRBV5-1 to TRBJ1-6, with D possibly matching TRBD1 (5 bases). V lost 6 bases and J lost 8, with 18 bases in between. Germline V CDR1 and CDR2: SGHRS, YFSETQ. The CDR3 contains 15 residues. Here the CDR3 DNA reads TGCGCCAGCACCACTGGAGGGGAGGTTTATTCACCCCTCCACTTT. Its translation: CASTTGGEVYSPLHF.

Worth noting for this clonotype: The junction departs from germline at one end; a sequencing error may be responsible. The chain links TRBV7-8 to TRBJ2-5; weak D call: TRBD1 (6 bases). CDR3 length equals 14 residues. Germline CDR1 and CDR2: SGHVS and FQNEAQ. The CDR3 spells CDSSPQQGWETQYF. The CDR3 DNA follows: TGTGACAGCAGCCCACAACAGGGTTGGGAGACCCAGTACTTC.

The rearrangement joins TRBV18 to TRBJ2-7; D perhaps matches TRBD1 (5 bases). The CDR3 consists of 13 residues. Germline values: CDR1 KGHSH, CDR2 LQKENI. Trimming took 3 bases from V and 5 from J, leaving 11 bases between them. The CDR3 is CASSPAQAHEQYF. The CDR3 DNA is TGTGCCAGCTCACCCGCACAGGCCCACGAGCAGTACTTC.

This clonotype was seen at least ten times. J is TRBJ2-1 and V is TRBV29-1; 7 bases map to TRBD2. V gave up 7 bases and J gave up 9 bases; unmatched junction bases: 6. The CDR3 loop spans 11 amino acids. Germline V lookup: CDR1 SQVTM, CDR2 ANQGSEA. The CDR3 region has the DNA TGCAGCGGGGACGGCGGGGGTGAGCAGTTCTTC. This translates into CSGDGGGEQFF.

At least ten counts were recorded for this clonotype. The chain carries TRBV7-7 and TRBJ2-7; D is perhaps TRBD2 (5 bases). The CDR3 totals 13 residues. Trimming took 5 bases from V and 0 from J, leaving 8 bases between them. The germline gives CDR1 SSHAT, CDR2 FNYEAQ (reference sequence). This CDR3 is CASSPEGSYEQYF. The CDR3 DNA reads TGTGCCAGCAGCCCTGAGGGCTCCTACGAGCAGTACTTC.